These T cell receptor beta chains were read from a single sample in a study of T cell responses to AZD1222 COVID-19 vaccine. Measured with immunoSEQ multiplex PCR; TCRdb has only the in-frame clones, and not every one. The top ten clones hold around 2.5% of a sample with about 140,000 clones, 85% to 95% of them seen once. The starting material was peripheral blood, obtained on day 0 of AZD1222 vaccination. The receptors come from an adult in good health. Both conserved end residues are part of each CDR3. A D gene is named only where the DNA matches it firmly. Not all rows give a size; the values are once, few, many and, for expanded clones, a class.

v_gene	abundance	d_gene	j_gene	CDR3nt	CDR3aa
TRBV28	NA	TRBD1	TRBJ1-1	TGTGCCAGCAGTTTATGGTGGGACAGGGGGCTGAGGAACACTGAAGCTTTCTTT	CASSLWWDRGLRNTEAFF
TRBV6-1	NA	NA	TRBJ1-1	TGTGCCAGCAGTGCGAGCGGAAAGGGACTGAACACTGAAGCTTTCTTT	CASSASGKGLNTEAFF
TRBV6-5	NA	NA	TRBJ1-1	TGTGCCAGCAGTTACACCACGGAGAACACTGAAGCTTTCTTT	CASSYTTENTEAFF
TRBV15	NA	NA	TRBJ2-7	TGTGCCACCAGCAGAGAAGGGTTATCCTACGAGCAGTACTTC	CATSREGLSYEQYF
TRBV9	NA	TRBD2	TRBJ2-1	TGTGCCAGCAGCTCCCCTAGCGGGGGGGCCTTAAATGAGCAGTTCTTC	CASSSPSGGALNEQFF
TRBV7-8	few	NA	TRBJ2-7	TGTGCCAGCAGCTTAGTAACCGGGACGGACTACGAGCAGTACTTC	CASSLVTGTDYEQYF
TRBV3-1/TRBV3-2	NA	NA	TRBJ2-3	TGTGCCAGCAGCCGGAATGCGGCTTCTAGCACAGATACGCAGTATTTT	CASSRNAASSTDTQYF
TRBV14	NA	TRBD1	TRBJ2-7	TGTGCCAGCAGCCAAGGGACAGGGACTTTCCACGAGCAGTACTTC	CASSQGTGTFHEQYF
TRBV6-5	NA	NA	TRBJ1-1	TGTGCCAGCAGTTACTCCGAGATGAACACTGAAGCTTTCTTT	CASSYSEMNTEAFF
TRBV7-2	NA	TRBD2	TRBJ2-2	TGTGCCAGCAGCTTACCACGGGGGGCGAACACCGGGGAGCTGTTTTTT	CASSLPRGANTGELFF
TRBV5-1	NA	NA	TRBJ2-6	TGCGCCAGCACAAAACGGAGCTCTGGGGCCAACGTCCTGACTTTC	CASTKRSSGANVLTF
TRBV5-6	NA	NA	TRBJ2-5	TGTGCCAGCAGCTTGGTGTACCCCGAACTTCAAGAGACCCAGTACTTC	CASSLVYPELQETQYF
TRBV24-1	NA	NA	TRBJ1-4	TGTGCCACCTCCAAACGAGGGCAGGGCCCCGAAAAACTGTTTTTT	CATSKRGQGPEKLFF
TRBV14	once	NA	TRBJ1-6	TGTGCCAGCAGCCGAACCGGGACCAACAATTCACCCCTCCACTTT	CASSRTGTNNSPLHF
TRBV12-3/TRBV12-4	NA	TRBD1	TRBJ1-1	TGTGCCAGCAGTCAGACAGGGCCTGAAGCTTTCTTT	CASSQTGPEAFF
TRBV2	NA	NA	TRBJ2-7	TGTGCCAGCAGTAAGATCCCCTCCTACGAGCAGTACTTC	CASSKIPSYEQYF
TRBV5-5	once	NA	TRBJ1-2	TGTGCCAGCAGCCCCTCACAGGGACGTAGTCATGGCTACACCTTC	CASSPSQGRSHGYTF
TRBV15	NA	NA	TRBJ2-5	TGTGCCACCAGCGGGGGGGCGGTGGAGACCCAGTACTTC	CATSGGAVETQYF
TRBV9	NA	NA	TRBJ1-1	TGTGCCAGCAGCGTAGTACCTTGGGAGGGGACGGACACTGAAGCTTTCTTT	CASSVVPWEGTDTEAFF
TRBV9	NA	TRBD1	TRBJ1-1	TGTGCCAGCAGCGAAAGACAGGGTATCACTGAAGCTTTCTTT	CASSERQGITEAFF
TRBV1	NA	NA	TRBJ1-1	TGCACCAGCAGCCAAGACCGATCCCACACTGAAGCTTTCTTT	CTSSQDRSHTEAFF
TRBV15	NA	NA	TRBJ2-3	TGTGCCACCAGCAGAGATAGGGAGACCACAGATACGCAGTATTTT	CATSRDRETTDTQYF
TRBV4-1	NA	NA	TRBJ2-1	TGCGCCAGCAGCCAAGTACAAACTAGCAGAAGTGAGCAGTTCTTC	CASSQVQTSRSEQFF
TRBV18	NA	NA	TRBJ2-1	TGTGCCAGCTCACCACCGAGCGGCAATGAGCAGTTCTTC	CASSPPSGNEQFF
TRBV5-1	NA	NA	TRBJ2-2	TGCGCCAGCAGCTTGGGGAGCAGCACCGGGGAGCTGTTTTTT	CASSLGSSTGELFF
TRBV28	NA	TRBD1	TRBJ1-4	TGTGCCAGCAGTTCCCGGGACAGGGGGGCGGTAAAACTGTTTTTT	CASSSRDRGAVKLFF
TRBV14	NA	NA	TRBJ1-6	TGTGCCAGCAGCCAAGAGGTGGGGGGGAATTCACCCCTCCACTTT	CASSQEVGGNSPLHF
TRBV2	NA	TRBD1	TRBJ1-4	TGTGCCAGCAGTCGGACAGGCCTTAATGAAAAACTGTTTTTT	CASSRTGLNEKLFF
TRBV3-1/TRBV3-2	NA	NA	TRBJ2-1	TGTGCCAGCAGCCAAGATTCGGGCAGGGCGAGGGTTTTACAGTTCTTC	CASSQDSGRARVLQFF
TRBV7-6	NA	NA	TRBJ1-6	TGTGCCAGCAGCCAAGAGCAGGGGAATAATTCACCCCTCCACTTT	CASSQEQGNNSPLHF
TRBV5-4	NA	NA	TRBJ1-3	TGTGCCAGCAGCCGGGGGGGTGCTGGAAACACCATATATTTT	CASSRGGAGNTIYF
TRBV11-3	once	TRBD2	TRBJ2-3	TGTGCCAGCAGCCAAAATGGCCCGGGGGGGCTCACTAGCACAGATACGCAGTATTTT	CASSQNGPGGLTSTDTQYF
TRBV2	few	TRBD1	TRBJ2-3	TGTGCCAGCAGTGTCAGTGGGACAGCAGATACGCAGTATTTT	CASSVSGTADTQYF
TRBV5-4	NA	NA	TRBJ1-4	TGTGCCAGCAGCGCAGGGGCTAGTAATGAAAAACTGTTTTTT	CASSAGASNEKLFF
TRBV29-1	NA	TRBD2	TRBJ2-7	TGCAGCGTTGGTGGGAGGGCCTTCCACGAGCAGTACTTC	CSVGGRAFHEQYF
TRBV7-9	few	TRBD2	TRBJ2-5	TGTGCCAGCAGGTCAGCGGGACCCTCAACGCAGACCCAGTACTTC	CASRSAGPSTQTQYF
TRBV30	NA	NA	TRBJ1-2	TGTGCCTGGGTCAGATACCAGGGGCATGGCTACACCTTC	CAWVRYQGHGYTF
TRBV21-1	NA	NA	TRBJ1-5	NA	CASSKECGVGDGNQPQHF
TRBV29-1	NA	TRBD2	TRBJ2-3	TGCAGCATAGCGGGATTCACAGATACGCAGTATTTT	CSIAGFTDTQYF
TRBV19	NA	NA	TRBJ2-6	TGTGCCAGTAGGGAAACGGGGGGGGCCAACGTCCTGACTTTC	CASRETGGANVLTF
TRBV29-1	NA	NA	TRBJ2-1	TGCAGCGTTGAGGGTCGCTCCTACAATGAGCAGTTCTTC	CSVEGRSYNEQFF
TRBV6-4	NA	NA	TRBJ2-1	TGTGCCAGCAGTGACGGAGGGCAGGGAAACTACAATGAGCAGTTCTTC	CASSDGGQGNYNEQFF
TRBV14	NA	NA	TRBJ2-7	TGTGCCAGCAGCCACATAAGCGACCTCTCCTACGAGCAGTACTTC	CASSHISDLSYEQYF
TRBV5-4	once	TRBD1	TRBJ2-1	TGTGCCAGCAGCTCAAAGACAGGGGTCTACAATGAGCAGTTCTTC	CASSSKTGVYNEQFF
TRBV30	NA	NA	TRBJ1-1	TGTGCCTGGAGTGCGCAATTCCACCGGGGACGGTTGAACACTGAAGCTTTCTTT	CAWSAQFHRGRLNTEAFF
TRBV15	NA	TRBD1	TRBJ2-7	TGTGCCACCAGCAGAGATACAGGGGAACCCTACGAGCAGTACTTC	CATSRDTGEPYEQYF
TRBV3-1/TRBV3-2	NA	NA	TRBJ2-7	TGTGCCATCGGGGACTCGAATGCCTACGAGCAGTACTTC	CAIGDSNAYEQYF
TRBV7-3	NA	TRBD1	TRBJ2-2	TGTGCCAGCAGCTTAGGGGCAGGGGGCCCGAACACCGGGGAGCTGTTTTTT	CASSLGAGGPNTGELFF
TRBV3-1/TRBV3-2	once	NA	TRBJ1-1	TGTGCCAGCAGCCTCCAAGGGGAGGGGCAAGCTTTCTTT	CASSLQGEGQAFF
TRBV4-3	NA	NA	TRBJ2-1	TGCGCCAGCAGCCAAGATGGAGGAATTTTTACAATTTCCAGTGAGCAGTTCTTC	CASSQDGGIFTISSEQFF
TRBV6-5	NA	NA	TRBJ2-5	TGTGCCAGCAGTATACAGGAGCAAGAGACCCAGTACTTC	CASSIQEQETQYF
TRBV7-2	NA	NA	TRBJ1-6	TGTGCCAGCAGCCCTAGAGCCCGTAATTCACCCCTCCACTTT	CASSPRARNSPLHF